The 14 T cell receptor beta chains listed next were all sequenced from one sample in a study of cytomegalovirus exposure and HLA in healthy donors. The study ran its PCR with 60 Vbeta and 13 Jbeta primers. Measured with immunoSEQ multiplex PCR; TCRdb has only the in-frame clones, and not every one. The sample contains roughly 200,000 clones, about four fifths of which appear only once. The sequenced sample consisted of PBMCs. These receptor sequences come from a middle-aged man in good health and CMV-seropositive.

The CDR3 bases are TGTGCCATCAGTGACCCCGGAAGACCGCAGCAGGGCACAGATACGCAGTATTTT. Its translation: CAISDPGRPQQGTDTQYF. J is TRBJ2-3 and V is TRBV10-3; D gene uncertain. Trimming pared 3 bases from V and 1 base from J, leaving 20 bases between. This CDR3 comprises 18 residues. CDR1 is ENHRY, CDR2 SYGVKD, per germline.

The V gene is TRBV4-1, the J gene TRBJ1-2; D is possibly TRBD1 (5 bases). Trimming removed 0 bases from V and 2 bases from J, with 10 bases in between. CDR1 and CDR2 from the germline V gene are MGHRA and YSYEKL. CDR3 size: 15 residues. The CDR3 sequence: CASSQDRGDNYGYTF. The CDR3 nucleotides are TGCGCCAGCAGCCAAGATCGGGGGGACAACTATGGCTACACCTTC.

This clone was seen a few times. J is TRBJ1-1 and V is TRBV30, with D unclear. Germline assignment: CDR1 GTSNPN and CDR2 SVGIG (reference sequence). The V gene lost 1 base and the J gene lost 5 bases, with 14 bases spanning the gap. The CDR3 loop spans 14 amino acids. The CDR3 DNA reads as TGTGCCTGGAGTGAGCTGGGCGCAGGAACTGAAGCTTTCTTT. Amino acid sequence: CAWSELGAGTEAFF.

This clone has just a few counts. J is TRBJ2-7 and V is TRBV7-9, with D possibly matching TRBD1 (6 bases). The germline V and J ends were trimmed by 5 bases and 7 bases, with 15 bases remaining between them. CDR3 length: 13 residues. Germline V lookup: CDR1 SEHNR, CDR2 FQNEAQ (reference sequence). The CDR3 nucleotides are TGTGCCAGCAGCCCGAACAGGGCGCTTGAGCAGTACTTC. Translating gives CASSPNRALEQYF. Based on the CDR3 plus reference TRBV7-9 and TRBJ2-7, the full variable domain is DTGVSQNPRHKITKRGQNVTFRCDPISEHNRLYWYRQTLGQGPEFLTYFQNEAQLEKSRLLSDRFSAERPKGSFSTLEIQRTEQGDSAMYLCASSPNRALEQYFGPGTRLTVT.

The chain employs TRBV6-5 and TRBJ1-1; 10 bases map to TRBD1. CDR3 length equals 16 residues. The J segment lost 0 bases and the V segment lost 2 bases, leaving 3 bases of the junction unmatched. Germline lookup yields CDR1 MNHEY and CDR2 SVGAGI. The CDR3 loop is CASSYDGTGVNTEAFF. The CDR3 DNA follows: TGTGCCAGCAGTTACGACGGGACAGGGGTGAACACTGAAGCTTTCTTT.

This rearrangement joins TRBV5-4 to TRBJ2-3, with 7 bases fitting TRBD2. This CDR3 comprises 15 residues. CDR1 and CDR2 (germline): SGHNT, YYREEE (reference sequence). The ends lost 8 bases at V and 5 bases at J; junction bases unmatched: 14. The CDR3 loop is CASSIGLAVLDTQYF. Here the CDR3 DNA reads TGTGCCAGTAGTATAGGTCTAGCGGTGCTAGATACGCAGTATTTT.

The rearrangement joins TRBV2 to TRBJ2-7, with 8 bases fitting TRBD1. V shed 6 bases and J 6 bases; nucleotides not matched to a gene: 10. CDR1 is SNHLY, CDR2 FYNNEI, per germline. CDR3 length: 14 amino acids. The CDR3 here is CASSVGQGKSEQYF. In DNA, the CDR3 is TGTGCCAGCAGCGTCGGACAGGGAAAATCCGAGCAGTACTTC. Full variable domain (remainder filled in from reference TRBV2 and TRBJ2-7): EPEVTQTPSHQVTQMGQEVILRCVPISNHLYFYWYRQILGQKVEFLVSFYNNEISEKSEIFDDQFSVERPDGSNFTLKIRSTKLEDSAMYFCASSVGQGKSEQYFGPGTRLTVT.

The chain uses TRBV11-3 and TRBJ2-7, with TRBD2 matching 9 bases. Germline CDR1 and CDR2: SGHNT and YENEEA. This CDR3 region has 14 residues. J gave up 4 bases and V 1 base, and 2 bases lay outside the gene matches. In nucleotides, the CDR3 is TGTGCCAGCAGCTTAGGGCTAGCGGGATACGAGCAGTACTTC. The encoded protein is CASSLGLAGYEQYF.

This clone was counted once. The V and J genes are TRBV5-1 and TRBJ2-3, with 8 bases lining up with TRBD2. The V gene end was trimmed by 0 bases and the J gene end by 6 bases; junction bases not matched to a gene: 9. This CDR3 has 16 residues. The germline gives CDR1 SGHRS, CDR2 YFSETQ. CDR3 protein: CASSLEGRGAWDTQYF. CDR3 bases: TGCGCCAGCAGCTTGGAAGGGCGGGGGGCCTGGGATACGCAGTATTTT.

This clone was seen just once. The rearrangement uses TRBV21-1 and TRBJ1-5. TRBV21-1 is recorded as a pseudogene. This CDR3 spans 18 amino acids. CDR3 DNA sequence: TGTGCCAGCAGCAAAAAGGGTGTCGAGGGCACTGGCAATCAGCCCCAGCATTTT. Encoded protein: CASSKKGVEGTGNQPQHF.

CDR3 sequence: CSVEDDRTGSYF. DNA for the CDR3: TGCAGCGTTGAAGATGACCGGACAGGGTCGTACTTC. V usage is TRBV29-1 and J usage is TRBJ2-7; 8 positions match TRBD1. Germline V gives CDR1 SQVTM, CDR2 ANQGSEA. Trimming removed 0 bases from V and 12 bases from J; junction bases left unmatched: 7. The CDR3 has 12 amino acids.

The chain combines TRBV5-4 with TRBJ2-1, with 8 positions matching TRBD1. The length of the CDR3 is 16 residues. V lost 2 bases to trimming and J lost 2 bases; unmatched junction nucleotides: 6. Germline V gene sequence: CDR1 SGHNT, CDR2 YYREEE (reference sequence). In nucleotides, the CDR3 is TGTGCCAGCAGCTTTCCCCCGACAGGGGCCTACAATGAGCAGTTCTTC. This sequence encodes CASSFPPTGAYNEQFF.

A few counts support this clone. CDR3 bases: TGTGCCAGCAGTCCCGACAGGCCTAACTATGGCTACACCTTC. Translated, it gives CASSPDRPNYGYTF. The V and J genes are TRBV5-4 and TRBJ1-2; the D gene is possibly TRBD1 (6 bases). CDR1 SGHNT and CDR2 YYREEE come from the germline V gene (reference sequence). V gave up 5 bases and J gave up 0 bases, with 11 bases separating them. The CDR3 length is 14 residues.

The J gene is TRBJ1-1, the V gene TRBV7-9; D uncertain. This CDR3 spans 15 amino acids. V shed 1 base and J shed 1 base, with 10 bases lying between them. Germline V gene sequence: CDR1 SEHNR, CDR2 FQNEAQ (reference sequence). CDR3 amino acids: CASSLGRGRNTEAFF. CDR3 in DNA: TGTGCCAGCAGCTTAGGACGAGGAAGGAACACTGAAGCTTTCTTT.